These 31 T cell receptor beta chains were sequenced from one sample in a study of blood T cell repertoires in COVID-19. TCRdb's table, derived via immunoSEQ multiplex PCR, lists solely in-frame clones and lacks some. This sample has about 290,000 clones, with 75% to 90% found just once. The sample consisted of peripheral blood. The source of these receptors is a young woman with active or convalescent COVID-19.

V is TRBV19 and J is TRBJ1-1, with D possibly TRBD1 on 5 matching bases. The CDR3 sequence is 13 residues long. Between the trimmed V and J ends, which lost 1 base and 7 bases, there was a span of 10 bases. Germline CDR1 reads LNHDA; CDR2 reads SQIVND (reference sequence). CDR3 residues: CASSIGIGGEAFF. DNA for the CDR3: TGTGCCAGTAGTATAGGAATCGGGGGTGAAGCTTTCTTT.

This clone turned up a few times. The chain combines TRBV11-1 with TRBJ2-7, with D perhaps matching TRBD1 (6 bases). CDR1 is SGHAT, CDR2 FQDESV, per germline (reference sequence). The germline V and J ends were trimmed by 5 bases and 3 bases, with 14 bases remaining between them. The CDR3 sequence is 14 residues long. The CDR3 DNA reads TGTGCCAGCAGCCCACGGACAGACCACTACGAGCAGTACTTC. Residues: CASSPRTDHYEQYF. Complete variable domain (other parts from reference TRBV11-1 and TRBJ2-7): EAEVAQSPRYKITEKSQAVAFWCDPISGHATLYWYRQILGQGPELLVQFQDESVVDDSQLPKDRFSAERLKGVDSTLKIQPAELGDSAMYLCASSPRTDHYEQYFGPGTRLTVT.

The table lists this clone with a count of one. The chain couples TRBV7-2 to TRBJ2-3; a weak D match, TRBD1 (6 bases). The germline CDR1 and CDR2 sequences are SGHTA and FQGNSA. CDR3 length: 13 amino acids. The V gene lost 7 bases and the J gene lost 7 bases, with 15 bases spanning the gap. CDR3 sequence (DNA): TGTGCCAGCACCCAGGGAACAGGGAATACGCAGTATTTT. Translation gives CASTQGTGNTQYF.

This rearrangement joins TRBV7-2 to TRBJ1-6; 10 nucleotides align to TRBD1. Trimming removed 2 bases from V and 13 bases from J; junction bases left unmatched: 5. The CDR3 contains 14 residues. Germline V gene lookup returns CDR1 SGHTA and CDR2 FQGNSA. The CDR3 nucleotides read TGTGCCAGCAGCTTACGACAGGGGGCCGTCCCCCTCCACTTT. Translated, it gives CASSLRQGAVPLHF.

The CDR3 coding sequence is TGTGCCAGCAGCTTTCACGGGAACTCCTACGAGCAGTACTTC. Protein: CASSFHGNSYEQYF. J is TRBJ2-7 and V is TRBV7-2; maybe TRBD2 (5 bases). Trimming pared 3 bases from V and 0 bases from J, leaving 9 bases between. The germline CDR1 and CDR2 sequences are SGHTA and FQGNSA. This CDR3 region has 14 residues.

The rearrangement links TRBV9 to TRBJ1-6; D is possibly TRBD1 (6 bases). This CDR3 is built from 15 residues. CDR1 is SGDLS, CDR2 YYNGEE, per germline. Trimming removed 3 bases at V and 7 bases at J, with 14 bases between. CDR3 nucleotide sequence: TGTGCCAGCAGCGCCATGGGCAGGGGCAATTCACCCCTCCACTTT. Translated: CASSAMGRGNSPLHF.

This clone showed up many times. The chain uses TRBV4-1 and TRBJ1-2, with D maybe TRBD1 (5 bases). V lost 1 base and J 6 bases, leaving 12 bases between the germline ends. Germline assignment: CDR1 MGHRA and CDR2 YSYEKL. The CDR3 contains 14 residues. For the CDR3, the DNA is TGCGCCAGCAGCCAAGTGACAGTCGCGGATGGCTACACCTTC. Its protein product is CASSQVTVADGYTF.

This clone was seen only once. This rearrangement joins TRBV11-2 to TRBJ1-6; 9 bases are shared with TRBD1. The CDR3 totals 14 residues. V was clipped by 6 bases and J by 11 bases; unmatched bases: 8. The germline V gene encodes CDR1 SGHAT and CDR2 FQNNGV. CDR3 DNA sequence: TGTGCCAGCAGTTTCCCGGGACAGGGAGCACCCCTCCACTTT. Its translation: CASSFPGQGAPLHF.

Here the CDR3 reads CASSFGTGDQETQYF. CDR3 sequence (DNA): TGTGCCAGCAGCTTCGGGACAGGGGACCAAGAGACCCAGTACTTC. The rearrangement uses TRBV7-9 and TRBJ2-5, with 10 bases that match TRBD1. The germline V gene encodes CDR1 SEHNR and CDR2 FQNEAQ (reference sequence). The CDR3 runs to 15 residues. The J segment lost 0 bases and the V segment lost 3 bases, leaving 1 base of the junction unmatched. The full variable domain, its missing parts supplied by reference TRBV7-9 and TRBJ2-5, is DTGVSQNPRHKITKRGQNVTFRCDPISEHNRLYWYRQTLGQGPEFLTYFQNEAQLEKSRLLSDRFSAERPKGSFSTLEIQRTEQGDSAMYLCASSFGTGDQETQYFGPGTRLLVL.

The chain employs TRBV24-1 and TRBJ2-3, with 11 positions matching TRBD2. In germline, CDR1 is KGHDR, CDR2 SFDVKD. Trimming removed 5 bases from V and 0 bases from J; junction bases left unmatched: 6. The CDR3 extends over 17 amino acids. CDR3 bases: TGTGCCACCAGTGCCAAGAGACTAGCGGGAAGCACAGATACGCAGTATTTT. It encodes CATSAKRLAGSTDTQYF.

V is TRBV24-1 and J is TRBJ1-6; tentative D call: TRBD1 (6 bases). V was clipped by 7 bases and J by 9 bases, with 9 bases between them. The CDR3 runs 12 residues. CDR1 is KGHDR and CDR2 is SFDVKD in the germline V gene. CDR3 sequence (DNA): TGTGCCACCAGCACAGGGTCTTCACCCCTCCACTTT. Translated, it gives CATSTGSSPLHF.

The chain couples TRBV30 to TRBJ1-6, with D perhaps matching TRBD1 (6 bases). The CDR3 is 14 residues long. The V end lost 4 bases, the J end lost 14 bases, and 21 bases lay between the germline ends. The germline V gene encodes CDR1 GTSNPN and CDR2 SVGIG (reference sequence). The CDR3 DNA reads TGTGCCTGGACCCCTAAGGGTGCGTCAGGGGCCCTCCACTTT. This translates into CAWTPKGASGALHF.

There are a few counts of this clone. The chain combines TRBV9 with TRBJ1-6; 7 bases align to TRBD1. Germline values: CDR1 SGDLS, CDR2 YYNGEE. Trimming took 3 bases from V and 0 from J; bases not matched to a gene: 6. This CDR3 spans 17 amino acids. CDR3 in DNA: TGTGCCAGCAGCGCCGCAGGGGGAAGCTCCTATAATTCACCCCTCCACTTT. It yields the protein CASSAAGGSSYNSPLHF.

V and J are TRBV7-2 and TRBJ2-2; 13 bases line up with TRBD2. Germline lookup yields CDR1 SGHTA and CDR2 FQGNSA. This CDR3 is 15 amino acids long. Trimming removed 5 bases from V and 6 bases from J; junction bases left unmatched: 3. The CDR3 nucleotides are TGTGCCAGCAGCCTACTAGCGGGGGGGCCCGGGGAGCTGTTTTTT. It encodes CASSLLAGGPGELFF.

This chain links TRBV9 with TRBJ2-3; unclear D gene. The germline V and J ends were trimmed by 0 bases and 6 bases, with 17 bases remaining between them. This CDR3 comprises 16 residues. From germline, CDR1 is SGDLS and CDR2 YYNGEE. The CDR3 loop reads CASSVVSSLRHDTQYF. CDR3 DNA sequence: TGTGCCAGCAGCGTAGTTAGTAGTCTACGCCACGATACGCAGTATTTT.

The CDR3 spells CASSEGQFDTEAFF. The CDR3 nucleotides are TGTGCCAGCAGCGAAGGACAGTTCGACACTGAAGCTTTCTTT. V usage is TRBV9 and J usage is TRBJ1-1; D is perhaps TRBD1 (6 bases). The CDR3 is made up of 14 amino acids. V was trimmed by 3 bases and J by 3 bases, leaving 12 bases between them. In germline, CDR1 is SGDLS, CDR2 YYNGEE.

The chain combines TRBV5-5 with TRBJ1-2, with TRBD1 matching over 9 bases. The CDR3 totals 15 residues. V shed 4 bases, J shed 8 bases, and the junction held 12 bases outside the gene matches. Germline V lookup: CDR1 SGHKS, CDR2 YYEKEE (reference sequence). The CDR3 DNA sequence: TGTGCCAGCAGCCGGGGGACAGGGCTGGGTACCGGCTACACCTTC. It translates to CASSRGTGLGTGYTF.

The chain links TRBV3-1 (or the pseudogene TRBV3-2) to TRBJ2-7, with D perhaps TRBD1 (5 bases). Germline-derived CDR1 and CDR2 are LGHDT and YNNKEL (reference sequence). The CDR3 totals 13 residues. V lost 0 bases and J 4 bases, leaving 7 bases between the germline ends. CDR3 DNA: TGTGCCAGCAGCCAAGATAGGACATACGAGCAGTACTTC. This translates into CASSQDRTYEQYF.

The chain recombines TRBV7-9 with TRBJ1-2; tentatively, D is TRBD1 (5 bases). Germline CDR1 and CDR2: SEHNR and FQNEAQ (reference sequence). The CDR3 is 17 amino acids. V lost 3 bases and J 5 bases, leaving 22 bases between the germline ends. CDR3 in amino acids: CASSLETQTGLNYGYTF. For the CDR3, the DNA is TGTGCCAGCAGCTTGGAAACTCAAACAGGACTAAATTATGGCTACACCTTC.

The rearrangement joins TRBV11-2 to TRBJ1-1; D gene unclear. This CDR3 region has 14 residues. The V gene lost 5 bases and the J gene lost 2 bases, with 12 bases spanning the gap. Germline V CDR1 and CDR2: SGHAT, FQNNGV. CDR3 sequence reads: CASSPTGKNTEAFF. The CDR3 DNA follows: TGTGCCAGCAGCCCGACTGGAAAAAACACTGAAGCTTTCTTT.

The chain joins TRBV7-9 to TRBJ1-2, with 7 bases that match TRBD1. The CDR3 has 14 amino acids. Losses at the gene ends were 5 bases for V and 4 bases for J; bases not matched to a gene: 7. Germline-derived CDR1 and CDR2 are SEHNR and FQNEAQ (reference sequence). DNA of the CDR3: TGTGCCAGCAGCGCCCGACAGGGACTCTATGGCTACACCTTC. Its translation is CASSARQGLYGYTF. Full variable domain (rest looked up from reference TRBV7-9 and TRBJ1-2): DTGVSQNPRHKITKRGQNVTFRCDPISEHNRLYWYRQTLGQGPEFLTYFQNEAQLEKSRLLSDRFSAERPKGSFSTLEIQRTEQGDSAMYLCASSARQGLYGYTFGSGTRLTVV.

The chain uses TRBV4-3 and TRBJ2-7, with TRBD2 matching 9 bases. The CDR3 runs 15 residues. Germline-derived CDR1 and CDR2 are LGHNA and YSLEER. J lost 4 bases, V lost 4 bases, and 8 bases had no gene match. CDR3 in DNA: TGCGCCAGCAGCCGCCTTGCTAGCGGGGAGTACGAGCAGTACTTC. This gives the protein CASSRLASGEYEQYF.

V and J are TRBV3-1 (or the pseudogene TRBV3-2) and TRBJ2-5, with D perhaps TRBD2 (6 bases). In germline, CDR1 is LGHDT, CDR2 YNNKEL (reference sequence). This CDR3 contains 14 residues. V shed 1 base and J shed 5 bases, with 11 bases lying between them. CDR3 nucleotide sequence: TGTGCCAGCAGCCAAGCTGCCGGGGGTGAGACCCAGTACTTC. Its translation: CASSQAAGGETQYF.

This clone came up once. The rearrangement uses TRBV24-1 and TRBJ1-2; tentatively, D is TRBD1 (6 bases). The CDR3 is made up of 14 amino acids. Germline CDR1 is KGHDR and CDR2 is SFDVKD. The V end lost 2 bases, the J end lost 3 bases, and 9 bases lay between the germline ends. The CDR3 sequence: CATSDSTGYYGYTF. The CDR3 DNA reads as TGTGCCACCAGTGATTCTACAGGGTACTATGGCTACACCTTC.

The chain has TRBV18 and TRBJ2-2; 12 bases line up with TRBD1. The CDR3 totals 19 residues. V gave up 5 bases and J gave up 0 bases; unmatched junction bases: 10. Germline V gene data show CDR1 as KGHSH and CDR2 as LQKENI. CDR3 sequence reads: CASSLGTGTGGTNTGELFF. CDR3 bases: TGTGCCAGCTCATTAGGAACCGGGACAGGGGGCACGAACACCGGGGAGCTGTTTTTT.

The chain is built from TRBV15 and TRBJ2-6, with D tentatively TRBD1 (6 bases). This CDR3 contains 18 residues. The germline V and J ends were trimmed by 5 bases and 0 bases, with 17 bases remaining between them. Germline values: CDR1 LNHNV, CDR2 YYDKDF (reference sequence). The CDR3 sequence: CATSRGGALGSGANVLTF. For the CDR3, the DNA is TGTGCCACCAGCCGTGGGGGCGCACTGGGCTCTGGGGCCAACGTCCTGACTTTC.

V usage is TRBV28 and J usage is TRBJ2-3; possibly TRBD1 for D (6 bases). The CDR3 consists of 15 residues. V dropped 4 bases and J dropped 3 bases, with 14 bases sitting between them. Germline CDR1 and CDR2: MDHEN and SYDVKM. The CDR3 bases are TGTGCCAGCAGTTCAGGGGCAGCTAGAACAGATACGCAGTATTTT. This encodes CASSSGAARTDTQYF.

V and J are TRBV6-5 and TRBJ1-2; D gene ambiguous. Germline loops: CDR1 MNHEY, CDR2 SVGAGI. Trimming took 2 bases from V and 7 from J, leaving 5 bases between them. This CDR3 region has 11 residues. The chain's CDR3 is CASSYGSGYTF. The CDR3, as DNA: TGTGCCAGCAGTTACGGTAGTGGCTACACCTTC.

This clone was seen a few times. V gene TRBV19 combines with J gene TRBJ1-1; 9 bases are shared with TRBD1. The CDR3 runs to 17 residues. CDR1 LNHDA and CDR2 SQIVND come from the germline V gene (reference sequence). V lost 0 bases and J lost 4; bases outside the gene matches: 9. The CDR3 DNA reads TGTGCCAGTAGTATAGACACTGGGACAGGGCGTCCCACTGAAGCTTTCTTT. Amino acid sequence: CASSIDTGTGRPTEAFF.

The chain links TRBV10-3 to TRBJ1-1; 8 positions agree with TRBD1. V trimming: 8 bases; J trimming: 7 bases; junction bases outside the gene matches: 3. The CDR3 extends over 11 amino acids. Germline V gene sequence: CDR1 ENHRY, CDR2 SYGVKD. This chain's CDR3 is CAISGGDEAFF. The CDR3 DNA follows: TGTGCCATCTCAGGGGGCGATGAAGCTTTCTTT.

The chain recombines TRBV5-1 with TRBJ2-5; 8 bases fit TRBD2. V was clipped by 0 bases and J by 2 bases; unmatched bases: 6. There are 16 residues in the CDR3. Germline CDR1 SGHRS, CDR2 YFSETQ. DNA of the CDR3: TGCGCCAGCAGCTTGGCCGGGGTAGCGGGGCAAGAGACCCAGTACTTC. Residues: CASSLAGVAGQETQYF.